The next 6 T cell receptor beta chains were all read from a single sample in a study of response to subunit inactivated influenza vaccine. TCRdb analysed the RT-PCR reads with MiXCR anew, one entry per CDR3 protein. The data hold about 500,000 distinct CDR3 sequences, with roughly 7.6% observed a single time. The source was PBMCs from blood, collected around 25 months after vaccination. These receptors all stem from a man aged 50 to 75 who received an inactivated influenza vaccine.

This clonotype was recorded at least ten times. The chain joins TRBV4-3 to TRBJ2-1; 8 nucleotides line up with TRBD1. CDR1 is LGHNA, CDR2 YSLEER, per germline. The CDR3 covers 15 residues. The V and J ends lost 4 bases and 1 base, in that order; junction bases with no gene match: 3. The CDR3 loop is CASSPWTGSYNEQFF. As DNA, the CDR3 is TGCGCCAGCAGCCCGTGGACAGGGTCCTACAATGAGCAGTTCTTC.

This clonotype was counted ten times or more. J is TRBJ2-1 and V is TRBV5-6, with 9 bases matching TRBD1. The germline V gene encodes CDR1 SGHDT and CDR2 YYEEEE. V dropped 3 bases and J dropped 7; count of bases not matched to a gene: 11. CDR3 length equals 16 residues. The CDR3 reads CASSWTGTGKVNEQFF. CDR3 DNA sequence: TGTGCCAGCAGCTGGACCGGGACAGGGAAGGTTAATGAGCAGTTCTTC.

The V gene is TRBV11-2, the J gene TRBJ1-1; D ambiguous. The CDR3 contains 13 residues. V was shortened by 4 bases and J by 5 bases, with 11 bases between the two germline ends. The V gene's germline CDR1 is SGHAT and CDR2 FQNNGV. CDR3 sequence: CASSSGLFTEAFF. The CDR3 DNA reads as TGTGCCAGCAGCTCGGGTTTGTTTACTGAAGCTTTCTTT.

The V call is TRBV6-5, the J call TRBJ2-1; 7 bases fit TRBD1. The CDR3 length is 15 residues. The germline V gene has CDR1 MNHEY and CDR2 SVGAGI. The V and J ends lost 0 bases and 5 bases, in that order; junction bases with no gene match: 4. The CDR3 spells CASSYSGTEHNEQFF. In nucleotides, the CDR3 is TGTGCCAGCAGTTACTCCGGGACAGAACACAATGAGCAGTTCTTC.

This chain joins TRBV18 and TRBJ2-7; D is unresolved. The germline V gene has CDR1 KGHSH and CDR2 LQKENI. The V end lost 0 bases, the J end lost 4 bases, and 10 bases lay between the germline ends. The CDR3 runs to 14 residues. CDR3 region: CASSPPVVPYEQYF. CDR3 DNA sequence: TGTGCCAGCTCACCACCGGTAGTTCCGTACGAGCAGTACTTC.

The genes are TRBV11-2 and TRBJ1-4; D might be TRBD1 (6 bases). The CDR3 runs to 15 residues. Germline V gives CDR1 SGHAT, CDR2 FQNNGV. V lost 5 bases and J 8 bases, leaving 18 bases between the germline ends. The CDR3 reads CASSRTRGGGEKLFF. The DNA for the CDR3 is TGTGCCAGCAGCCGGACGAGGGGGGGCGGCGAAAAACTGTTTTTT.